Each of the 7 T cell receptor beta chains below was sequenced from the same sample in a study of PD-1 blockade in classical Hodgkin lymphoma. The protocol was immunoSEQ multiplex PCR, while the TCRdb copy is restricted to in-frame clones and leaves out a portion. The table records 25,000 to 30,000 clones, roughly 78% of them present only once. Time point meaning: cycle 4 day 1 (C4D1), after less than 7 weeks of nivolumab. All patients experienced relapse after autologous stem cell transplantation, and brentuximab vedotin exposure was variable. Sample: peripheral blood mononuclear cells (PBMCs), taken before the fourth cycle of nivolumab. These receptor sequences come from a human donor with classical Hodgkin lymphoma.

The V and J genes are TRBV7-3 and TRBJ2-3; 7 bases are shared with TRBD2. Trimming took 5 bases from V and 0 from J; bases not matched to a gene: 11. The CDR3 length is 17 residues. The germline V gene encodes CDR1 SGHTA and CDR2 FQGTGA. The CDR3 region has the DNA TGTGCCAGCAGCCCCGGGCTAGCGGCATCTAGCACAGATACGCAGTATTTT. Protein sequence: CASSPGLAASSTDTQYF.

The genes are TRBV14 and TRBJ2-6; 7 positions agree with TRBD2. V was clipped by 0 bases and J by 0 bases; unmatched bases: 8. The CDR3 covers 19 residues. Per germline, CDR1 SGHDN and CDR2 FVKESK. CDR3 region: CASSQDARTRLSGANVLTF. CDR3 coding DNA: TGTGCCAGCAGCCAAGATGCCCGGACTAGACTCTCTGGGGCCAACGTCCTGACTTTC.

The gene calls are TRBV16 and TRBJ1-4; D possibly corresponds to TRBD1 (5 bases). The germline V gene encodes CDR1 KGHSY and CDR2 FQNENV. CDR3 length: 16 residues. V shed 3 bases and J shed 2 bases, with 13 bases lying between them. CDR3 sequence reads: CASSHSQGSTNEKLFF. The CDR3 DNA sequence: TGTGCCAGCAGCCATTCGCAGGGATCGACTAATGAAAAACTGTTTTTT.

The J gene is TRBJ1-3, the V gene TRBV25-1; D remains ambiguous. The germline gives CDR1 MGHDK, CDR2 SYGVNS. V shed 2 bases and J shed 4 bases, with 3 bases lying between them. The CDR3 totals 12 residues. The CDR3 bases are TGTGCCAGCAGTGAAAGGGGAAACACCATATATTTT. As protein: CASSERGNTIYF.

In its sample, this clone was seen a few times. The rearrangement joins TRBV19 to TRBJ2-6; 8 nucleotides line up with TRBD1. This CDR3 has 16 residues. Trimming took 5 bases from V and 2 from J; bases not matched to a gene: 5. In germline, CDR1 is LNHDA, CDR2 SQIVND (reference sequence). CDR3 DNA sequence: TGTGCCAGTAGTGTGGACAGGGATCCTGGGGCCAACGTCCTGACTTTC. This gives the protein CASSVDRDPGANVLTF. The full variable domain, its missing parts supplied by reference TRBV19 and TRBJ2-6, is DGGITQSPKYLFRKEGQNVTLSCEQNLNHDAMYWYRQDPGQGLRLIYYSQIVNDFQKGDIAEGYSVSREKKESFPLTVTSAQKNPTAFYLCASSVDRDPGANVLTFGAGSRLTVL.

The chain recombines TRBV19 with TRBJ2-2; D unclear. The CDR3 runs 15 residues. Germline V gives CDR1 LNHDA, CDR2 SQIVND (reference sequence). With 7 bases removed from V and 7 bases from J, the gap between germline ends came to 19 bases. The DNA for the CDR3 is TGTGCCAGTACCCCGTGGAGTCGGTCGGGCGGGGAGCTGTTTTTT. Encoded protein: CASTPWSRSGGELFF.

This clone was recorded only once. The J gene is TRBJ2-3, the V gene TRBV7-9; D gene ambiguous. Per the germline V gene, CDR1 is SEHNR and CDR2 is FQNEAQ (reference sequence). The CDR3 consists of 16 residues. V was cut by 5 bases and J by 3 bases, with 18 bases left in between. The CDR3 protein is CASSPVIPNRTDTQYF. For the CDR3, the DNA is TGTGCCAGCAGCCCCGTTATCCCCAACCGTACAGATACGCAGTATTTT.